This T cell receptor (beta chain) was observed in a study of blood T cell repertoires in COVID-19. About the study: T cells, B-cell-depleted T cells, or PBMCs provided the cDNA or gDNA that served as material.

Produced via immunoSEQ multiplex PCR; TCRdb's table is partial and in-frame only. This table has about 46,000 clones, 88% appearing once. Germline V gene sequence: CDR1 SGHRS, CDR2 YFSETQ. This CDR3 contains 14 residues. J lost 1 base, V lost 3 bases, and 4 bases had no gene match. The chain couples TRBV5-1 to TRBJ2-7; TRBD1 matches 7 bases. The source is a human donor with active COVID-19. The donor label of this sample is uncertain. Material: peripheral blood. Here the CDR3 DNA reads TGCGCCAGCAGCTACAAGGACAGGTCCTACGAGCAGTACTTC. Amino acids: CASSYKDRSYEQYF.